The 30 T cell receptor beta chains below all came from one sample that was sequenced in a study of blood T cell repertoires in COVID-19. The table came from immunoSEQ multiplex PCR; TCRdb's copy has only in-frame clones and leaves some out. The table has about 74,000 clones, around 85% seen once; the top ten hold about 23%. Sequenced sample: peripheral blood. Every receptor here comes from a man in his forties or fifties with acute or convalescent COVID-19.

The genes are TRBV24-1 and TRBJ2-7; 8 nucleotides line up with TRBD1. The V gene end was trimmed by 7 bases and the J gene end by 3 bases; junction bases not matched to a gene: 4. Germline V gives CDR1 KGHDR, CDR2 SFDVKD. This CDR3 has 13 amino acids. The CDR3 DNA is TGTGCCACCAGCAGCGGACAGGGCTACGAGCAGTACTTC. Translation gives CATSSGQGYEQYF.

J is TRBJ2-5 and V is TRBV21-1; TRBD1 is the table's D call and was not checked against the DNA. TRBV21-1 is a known pseudogene. The CDR3 contains 17 residues. Here the CDR3 reads CASINPGHWLCRETQYF. Written as DNA, the CDR3 is TGTGCCAGCATCAATCCGGGACACTGGCTTTGTAGAGAGACCCAGTACTTC.

The V gene is TRBV5-1, the J gene TRBJ1-1; TRBD1 agrees at 9 bases. CDR3 size: 16 residues. Trimming removed 4 bases from V and 7 bases from J; junction bases left unmatched: 14. The V gene's germline CDR1 is SGHRS and CDR2 YFSETQ. CDR3 in amino acids: CASSHGDREAPLEAFF. DNA for the CDR3: TGCGCCAGCAGCCACGGGGACAGGGAAGCCCCCCTTGAAGCTTTCTTT.

The chain employs TRBV29-1 and TRBJ2-7, with D hard to call. The ends were cut back, 4 bases at V and 2 bases at J, with 21 bases in the middle. Per the germline V gene, CDR1 is SQVTM and CDR2 is ANQGSEA. The CDR3 is made up of 16 amino acids. CDR3 region: CSVGPSSKNSAYEQYF. The CDR3 bases are TGCAGCGTTGGCCCTTCTTCGAAAAACTCGGCCTACGAGCAGTACTTC.

The chain carries TRBV6-5 and TRBJ2-6; D ambiguous. Per the germline V gene, CDR1 is MNHEY and CDR2 is SVGAGI. V was trimmed by 8 bases and J by 4 bases, leaving 9 bases between them. The CDR3 length is 13 residues. Here the CDR3 reads CASAEAGANVLTF. The CDR3 coding sequence is TGTGCCAGCGCGGAAGCAGGGGCCAACGTCCTGACTTTC.

The table lists this clone with a count of one. This chain joins TRBV6-1 and TRBJ1-1, with D possibly TRBD1 on 6 matching bases. CDR3 length: 13 residues. V lost 2 bases, J lost 12 bases, and 16 bases lay in between. Germline CDR1 and CDR2: MNHNS and SASEGT. This CDR3 is CASSENSDRSTFF. CDR3 nucleotide sequence: TGTGCCAGCAGTGAAAACTCGGACAGAAGTACTTTCTTT.

The gene calls are TRBV7-2 and TRBJ1-4, with D unresolved. The V and J ends lost 5 bases and 0 bases respectively, with 10 bases between them. CDR3 size: 15 residues. Germline V lookup: CDR1 SGHTA, CDR2 FQGNSA. CDR3 DNA: TGTGCCAGCAGCACACAGAGTGCAACTAATGAAAAACTGTTTTTT. It is translated as CASSTQSATNEKLFF.

The chain is built from TRBV2 and TRBJ2-2; 9 nucleotides line up with TRBD1. In germline, CDR1 is SNHLY, CDR2 FYNNEI. Trimming at V came to 7 bases and at J to 5 bases, leaving 8 bases not matched to a gene. CDR3 size: 15 residues. The CDR3 nucleotides read TGTGCCAGCAAACAGAGGACAGGGGAAACCGGGGAGCTGTTTTTT. The encoded protein is CASKQRTGETGELFF.

The chain carries TRBV3-1 (or the pseudogene TRBV3-2) and TRBJ1-2, with 7 positions matching TRBD1. The V gene end was trimmed by 3 bases and the J gene end by 8 bases; junction bases not matched to a gene: 12. Germline CDR1 reads LGHDT; CDR2 reads YNNKEL (reference sequence). This CDR3 comprises 15 residues. CDR3 sequence (DNA): TGTGCCAGCAGCCAGAACTCTGGGGACAGCCTAGGCTACACCTTC. Translating gives CASSQNSGDSLGYTF.

The genes are TRBV15 and TRBJ1-2; weak D call: TRBD1 (6 bases). This CDR3 contains 14 residues. The V end was cut by 6 bases, the J end by 3 bases, with 14 bases between. Germline loops: CDR1 LNHNV, CDR2 YYDKDF (reference sequence). The CDR3 is CATRKTSGDYGYTF. The CDR3 region has the DNA TGTGCCACCAGAAAAACTTCAGGGGACTATGGCTACACCTTC.

CDR3 sequence: CASSRGFSYEQYF. DNA of the CDR3: TGTGCCAGCAGCCGCGGGTTCTCCTACGAGCAGTACTTC. The chain links TRBV11-2 to TRBJ2-7, with D possibly TRBD2 on 5 matching bases. This CDR3 has 13 amino acids. Trimming removed 5 bases at V and 0 bases at J, with 8 bases between. Germline V gives CDR1 SGHAT, CDR2 FQNNGV.

This chain uses TRBV7-6 with TRBJ2-2, with TRBD1 matching over 8 bases. V shed 5 bases, J shed 6 bases, and the junction held 11 bases outside the gene matches. Germline-derived CDR1 and CDR2 are SGHVS and FNYEAQ. This CDR3 region has 16 residues. CDR3 bases: TGTGCCAGCAGCCCCTGGACAGGGAGGAGGGCCGGGGAGCTGTTTTTT. This translates into CASSPWTGRRAGELFF.

The CDR3 region has the DNA TGTGCCAGCAGATACTTCTCGGGGGGCCGCACAGATACGCAGTATTTT. Translated, it gives CASRYFSGGRTDTQYF. The chain has TRBV7-9 and TRBJ2-3; D might be TRBD2 (7 bases). The CDR3 extends over 16 amino acids. The germline V gene encodes CDR1 SEHNR and CDR2 FQNEAQ (reference sequence). Deletions cut 6 bases from V and 1 base from J, with 17 bases between.

The rearrangement joins TRBV19 to TRBJ2-1, with 15 positions matching TRBD2. CDR1 is LNHDA and CDR2 is SQIVND in the germline V gene (reference sequence). J was trimmed by 6 bases and V by 6 bases; bases with no gene match: 6. This CDR3 comprises 16 residues. CDR3 sequence: CASSPRTSGGANEQFF. The CDR3 nucleotides read TGTGCCAGTAGCCCTCGGACTAGCGGGGGGGCCAATGAGCAGTTCTTC.

The chain carries TRBV15 and TRBJ2-5; D possibly corresponds to TRBD1 (6 bases). V was pared by 3 bases and J by 3 bases, with 11 bases between. The CDR3 has 14 residues. Germline V CDR1 and CDR2: LNHNV, YYDKDF (reference sequence). CDR3 protein: CATSRGALEETQYF. CDR3 sequence (DNA): TGTGCCACCAGCAGGGGGGCGTTAGAAGAGACCCAGTACTTC.

The rearrangement links TRBV27 to TRBJ2-3; D gene ambiguous. Trimming took 2 bases from V and 0 from J, leaving 9 bases between them. CDR3 length: 15 amino acids. Germline V gene sequence: CDR1 MNHEY, CDR2 SMNVEV (reference sequence). Here the CDR3 DNA reads TGTGCCAGCAGTTTAGGCAGGCCTAGCACAGATACGCAGTATTTT. Its protein product is CASSLGRPSTDTQYF.

The J gene is TRBJ2-1, the V gene TRBV11-3; possibly TRBD1 for D (5 bases). The V and J ends lost 5 bases and 5 bases respectively, with 10 bases between them. CDR3 length: 13 amino acids. Germline V gives CDR1 SGHNT, CDR2 YENEEA. The CDR3 is CASSKTRDNEQFF. The CDR3 nucleotides are TGTGCCAGCAGCAAGACCAGGGACAATGAGCAGTTCTTC. The whole variable domain, filled in from reference TRBV11-3 and TRBJ2-1, reads EAGVVQSPRYKIIEKKQPVAFWCNPISGHNTLYWYLQNLGQGPELLIRYENEEAVDDSQLPKDRFSAERLKGVDSTLKIQPAELGDSAVYLCASSKTRDNEQFFGPGTRLTVL.

The V and J genes are TRBV18 and TRBJ2-5, with a tentative D call TRBD2 (5 bases). Germline assignment: CDR1 KGHSH and CDR2 LQKENI. The CDR3 covers 13 residues. Trimming left V 6 bases short and J 5 bases short, with 13 bases between. CDR3 residues: CASSEAVRETQYF. The CDR3 DNA sequence: TGTGCCAGCTCCGAAGCGGTGAGGGAGACCCAGTACTTC.

The chain is built from TRBV10-3 and TRBJ1-1; a possible D gene is TRBD1 (5 bases). CDR1 and CDR2 (germline): ENHRY, SYGVKD. V dropped 0 bases and J dropped 5 bases, with 7 bases sitting between them. CDR3 size: 13 residues. For the CDR3, the DNA is TGTGCCATCAGTGAGTCGAGACAGACTGAAGCTTTCTTT. This translates into CAISESRQTEAFF.

This chain links TRBV6-1 with TRBJ1-6, with a possible D match to TRBD1 (5 bases). The V and J ends lost 2 bases and 3 bases respectively, with 8 bases between them. Germline-derived CDR1 and CDR2 are MNHNS and SASEGT. The CDR3 extends over 15 amino acids. CDR3: CASSESGGYNSPLHF. The CDR3 region has the DNA TGTGCCAGCAGTGAATCGGGGGGCTATAATTCACCCCTCCACTTT.

This chain links TRBV5-1 with TRBJ2-7; TRBD1 matches 8 bases. The CDR3 contains 16 residues. V dropped 2 bases and J dropped 2; count of bases not matched to a gene: 9. CDR1 is SGHRS, CDR2 YFSETQ, per germline. The CDR3 sequence: CASSFSTGTGAYEQYF. The CDR3 coding sequence is TGCGCCAGCAGCTTTTCCACCGGGACAGGAGCCTACGAGCAGTACTTC.

The gene calls are TRBV4-1 and TRBJ1-5, with 8 bases fitting TRBD1. Unmatched junction bases numbered 7, after V lost 0 bases and J lost 6 bases. From germline, CDR1 is MGHRA and CDR2 YSYEKL. This CDR3 has 16 amino acids. CDR3 loop: CASSQDWPGGGQPQHF. The CDR3 region has the DNA TGCGCCAGCAGCCAAGATTGGCCAGGGGGCGGTCAGCCCCAGCATTTT.

The rearrangement joins TRBV5-1 to TRBJ1-1, with 7 bases matching TRBD1. The length of the CDR3 is 16 residues. Per germline, CDR1 SGHRS and CDR2 YFSETQ. The junction had 9 bases not matched to a gene; V was cut back by 4 bases and J by 0 bases. Written as DNA, the CDR3 is TGCGCCAGCAGCACCGGGACAGCGATTATGAACACTGAAGCTTTCTTT. Residues: CASSTGTAIMNTEAFF.

This chain connects TRBV6-1 to TRBJ2-4; no clear D. V was shortened by 2 bases and J by 0 bases, with 14 bases between the two germline ends. Per the germline V gene, CDR1 is MNHNS and CDR2 is SASEGT. This CDR3 has 17 residues. The CDR3: CASSESVAELAKNIQYF. CDR3 nucleotides: TGTGCCAGCAGTGAAAGTGTGGCGGAGCTAGCCAAAAACATTCAGTACTTC.

The rearrangement links TRBV6-5 to TRBJ1-2; 10 nucleotides match TRBD1. The V gene end was trimmed by 7 bases and the J gene end by 4 bases; junction bases not matched to a gene: 9. Germline V CDR1 and CDR2: MNHEY, SVGAGI. The CDR3 length is 15 residues. The chain's CDR3 is CASNDRGRLFYGYTF. The CDR3 region has the DNA TGTGCCAGCAACGACAGGGGGCGCCTATTCTATGGCTACACCTTC.

V gene TRBV7-3 combines with J gene TRBJ2-1; TRBD1 might be the D (6 bases). The V end was cut by 3 bases, the J end by 7 bases, with 10 bases between. Germline loops: CDR1 SGHTA, CDR2 FQGTGA. CDR3 length equals 13 residues. The CDR3 coding sequence is TGTGCCAGCAGCTTGTTGGGGGCTAATGAGCAGTTCTTC. Translated, it gives CASSLLGANEQFF.

The CDR3 is CASSLVDTITDTQYF. The CDR3 DNA follows: TGTGCCAGCAGCTTGGTCGACACCATCACAGATACGCAGTATTTT. The chain recombines TRBV5-5 with TRBJ2-3; D call uncertain. Deletions cut 0 bases from V and 2 bases from J, with 10 bases between. The germline V gene has CDR1 SGHKS and CDR2 YYEKEE (reference sequence). CDR3 size: 15 residues.

The V gene is TRBV6-2 or TRBV6-3, the J gene TRBJ2-7, with no clear D. There are 11 residues in the CDR3. Germline V gene data show CDR1 as MNHEY and CDR2 as SVGEGT. Trimming took 0 bases from V and 7 from J, leaving 4 bases between them. The CDR3 DNA is TGTGCCAGCAGTTACTCGAGAGAGCAGTACTTC. Residues: CASSYSREQYF.

V gene TRBV6-4 combines with J gene TRBJ2-3; 10 bases are a match to TRBD2. After removal of 6 bases from V and 5 bases from J, the junction contained 8 bases not matched to a gene. CDR1 and CDR2 from the germline V gene are MRHNA and SNTAGT. The CDR3 is 15 residues long. As DNA, the CDR3 is TGTGCCAGCAGCCAATTTGGACTAGCGGAAGATACGCAGTATTTT. It yields the protein CASSQFGLAEDTQYF.

V usage is TRBV2 and J usage is TRBJ1-2; TRBD1 is a possible D gene (6 bases). Germline loops: CDR1 SNHLY, CDR2 FYNNEI. The CDR3 runs 14 residues. V was pared by 9 bases and J by 0 bases, with 14 bases between. CDR3: CARQGKWANYGYTF. As DNA, the CDR3 is TGTGCCAGACAGGGAAAATGGGCTAACTATGGCTACACCTTC.